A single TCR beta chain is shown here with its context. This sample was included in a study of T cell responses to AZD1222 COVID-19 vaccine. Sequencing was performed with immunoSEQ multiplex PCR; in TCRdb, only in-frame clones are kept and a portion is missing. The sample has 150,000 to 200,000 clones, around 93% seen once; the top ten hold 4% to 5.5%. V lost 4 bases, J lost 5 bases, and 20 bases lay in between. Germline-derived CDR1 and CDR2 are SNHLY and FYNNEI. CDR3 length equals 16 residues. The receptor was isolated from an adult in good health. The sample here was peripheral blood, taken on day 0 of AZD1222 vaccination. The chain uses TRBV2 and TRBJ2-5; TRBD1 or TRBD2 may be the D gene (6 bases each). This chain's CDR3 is CASSGGASRSGETQYF. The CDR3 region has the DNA TGTGCCAGCAGTGGGGGGGCTAGCCGGTCAGGGGAGACCCAGTACTTC.